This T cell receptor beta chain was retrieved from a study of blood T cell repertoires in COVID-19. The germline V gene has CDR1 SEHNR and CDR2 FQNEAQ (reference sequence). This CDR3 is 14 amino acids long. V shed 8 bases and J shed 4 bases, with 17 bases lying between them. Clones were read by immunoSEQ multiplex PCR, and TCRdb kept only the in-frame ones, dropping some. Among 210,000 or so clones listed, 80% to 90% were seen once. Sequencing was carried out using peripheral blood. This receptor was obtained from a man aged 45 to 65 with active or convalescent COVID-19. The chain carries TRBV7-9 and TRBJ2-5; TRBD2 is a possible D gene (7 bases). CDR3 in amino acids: CASLGGGHSETQYF. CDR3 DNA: TGTGCCAGCTTAGGGGGAGGGCATTCAGAGACCCAGTACTTC.